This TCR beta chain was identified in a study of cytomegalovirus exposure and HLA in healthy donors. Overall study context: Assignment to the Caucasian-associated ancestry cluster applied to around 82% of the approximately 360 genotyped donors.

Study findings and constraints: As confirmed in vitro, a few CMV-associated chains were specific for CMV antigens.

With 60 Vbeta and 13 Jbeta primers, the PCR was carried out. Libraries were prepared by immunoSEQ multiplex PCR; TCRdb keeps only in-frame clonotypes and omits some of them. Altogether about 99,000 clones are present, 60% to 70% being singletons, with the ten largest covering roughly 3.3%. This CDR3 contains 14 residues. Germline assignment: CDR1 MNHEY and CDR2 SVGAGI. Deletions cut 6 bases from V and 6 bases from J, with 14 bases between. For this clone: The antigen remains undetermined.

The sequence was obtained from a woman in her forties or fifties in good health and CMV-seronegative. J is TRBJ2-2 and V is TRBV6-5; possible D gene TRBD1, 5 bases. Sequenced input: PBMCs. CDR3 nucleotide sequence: TGTGCCAGCAGGACGGACACGGGCGCCGGGGAGCTGTTTTTT. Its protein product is CASRTDTGAGELFF.